The 26 T cell receptor beta chains given below trace back to one sample, sequenced in a study of shared clonotypes between healthy human individuals. Using immunoSEQ multiplex PCR, the repertoire was profiled, and TCRdb retains in-frame clones only, with some absent. Among 500,000 to 550,000 clones, approximately 95% were seen once, and the ten largest hold approximately 0.067%. Sample: naive CD4+ T cells sorted from blood. Indicated subset: CD45RA+ positively selected. The source of these receptors is a woman in her twenties or thirties in good health.

The chain is built from TRBV28 and TRBJ2-7; 9 bases fit TRBD1. The CDR3 loop spans 17 amino acids. V was clipped by 1 base and J by 2 bases; unmatched bases: 9. Germline CDR1 is MDHEN and CDR2 is SYDVKM. CDR3 coding DNA: TGTGCCAGCAGTTTATTTCTCGGGGACAGGGTCACCTACGAGCAGTACTTC. Residues: CASSLFLGDRVTYEQYF.

The chain employs TRBV28 and TRBJ2-7, with 9 bases identical to TRBD1. Unmatched junction bases numbered 4, after V lost 11 bases and J lost 5 bases. The germline V gene encodes CDR1 MDHEN and CDR2 SYDVKM. The CDR3 covers 11 residues. The CDR3 DNA follows: TGTGCCGGGACAGGGCCCAACGAGCAGTACTTC. Translated, it gives CAGTGPNEQYF. The full variable domain, its missing parts supplied by reference TRBV28 and TRBJ2-7, is DVKVTQSSRYLVKRTGEKVFLECVQDMDHENMFWYRQDPGLGLRLIYFSYDVKMKEKGDIPEGYSVSREKKERFSLILESASTNQTSMYLCAGTGPNEQYFGPGTRLTVT.

This chain uses TRBV6-5 with TRBJ1-2, with a tentative D call TRBD1 (5 bases). The CDR3 extends over 15 amino acids. Germline V lookup: CDR1 MNHEY, CDR2 SVGAGI. Trimming left V 6 bases short and J 7 bases short, with 21 bases between. The CDR3 sequence: CASRTLSGGRSGYTF. DNA of the CDR3: TGTGCCAGCAGGACTCTCAGTGGGGGAAGAAGTGGCTACACCTTC.

V gene TRBV30 combines with J gene TRBJ1-1; tentatively, D is TRBD1 (6 bases). CDR3 size: 15 residues. V dropped 0 bases and J dropped 0 bases, with 11 bases sitting between them. Germline V CDR1 and CDR2: GTSNPN, SVGIG (reference sequence). The CDR3 loop is CAWSVKDRLNTEAFF. The CDR3, as DNA: TGTGCCTGGAGTGTAAAGGACAGACTGAACACTGAAGCTTTCTTT.

The CDR3 DNA is TGTGCCAGCAGCTTATGGGCGAACACTGAAGCTTTCTTT. Translation: CASSLWANTEAFF. V and J are TRBV7-6 and TRBJ1-1; D is ambiguous. Germline CDR1 reads SGHVS; CDR2 reads FNYEAQ. V lost 2 bases to trimming and J lost 1 base, with 5 bases between them. The CDR3 has 13 residues. Drawing the rest from reference TRBV7-6 and TRBJ1-1, the complete variable domain is GAGVSQSPRYKVTKRGQDVALRCDPISGHVSLYWYRQALGQGPEFLTYFNYEAQQDKSGLPNDRFSAERPEGSISTLTIQRTEQRDSAMYRCASSLWANTEAFFGQGTRLTVV.

This clone was detected only once. This chain links TRBV5-4 with TRBJ2-3; D possibly corresponds to TRBD1 (7 bases). The CDR3 contains 17 residues. V lost 7 bases and J 3 bases, leaving 24 bases between the germline ends. From germline, CDR1 is SGHNT and CDR2 YYREEE (reference sequence). The CDR3 DNA reads as TGTGCCAGCTCAGGCCAGGGGGGCGATTCTTTAACAGATACGCAGTATTTT. It specifies CASSGQGGDSLTDTQYF.

This clone was seen only once. The V call is TRBV9, the J call TRBJ2-5; 9 positions agree with TRBD1. Germline values: CDR1 SGDLS, CDR2 YYNGEE. This CDR3 comprises 17 residues. V shed 0 bases, J shed 5 bases, and the junction held 11 bases outside the gene matches. The CDR3 region has the DNA TGTGCCAGCAGCGTAGTTCGGGGGACAGGGTCCCTGGAGACCCAGTACTTC. Translated, it gives CASSVVRGTGSLETQYF.

V gene TRBV6-1 combines with J gene TRBJ2-7; 7 nucleotides match TRBD1. The CDR3 covers 13 residues. The V segment lost 5 bases and the J segment 4 bases; nucleotides outside the gene matches: 5. Germline V gene data show CDR1 as MNHNS and CDR2 as SASEGT. In DNA form, the CDR3 reads TGTGCCAGCAGTATGTACAGGGGTTACGAGCAGTACTTC. This sequence encodes CASSMYRGYEQYF.

The rearrangement joins TRBV19 to TRBJ1-1; TRBD1 agrees at 8 bases. The CDR3 totals 14 residues. Germline CDR1 reads LNHDA; CDR2 reads SQIVND (reference sequence). Trimming took 4 bases from V and 5 from J; bases not matched to a gene: 6. The DNA for the CDR3 is TGTGCCAGTAGTACTAGGACAGGGCGGACTGAAGCTTTCTTT. Protein sequence: CASSTRTGRTEAFF.

This sequence joins TRBV21-1 and TRBJ2-2; the table's D call of TRBD2 was not tested on the DNA. TRBV21-1 is described as a pseudogene. This CDR3 is 17 amino acids long. The CDR3 here is CASSKEGLAAHTGELFF. CDR3 coding DNA: TGTGCCAGCAGCAAAGAAGGGTTAGCGGCCCACACCGGGGAGCTGTTTTTT.

The CDR3 sequence is CASSTDRAYGQYF. CDR3 bases: TGTGCCAGCAGCACAGACAGGGCCTACGGACAGTACTTC. The rearrangement uses TRBV11-2 and TRBJ2-7, with TRBD1 identical over 7 bases. V gave up 5 bases and J gave up 10 bases; unmatched junction bases: 11. CDR3 size: 13 residues. Germline V gene lookup returns CDR1 SGHAT and CDR2 FQNNGV.

V usage is TRBV5-1 and J usage is TRBJ1-4, with 7 bases aligning to TRBD1. The CDR3 covers 15 residues. After removal of 0 bases from V and 7 bases from J, the junction contained 6 bases not matched to a gene. Germline CDR1 and CDR2: SGHRS and YFSETQ. The CDR3: CASSLGQGDGEKLFF. The CDR3, as DNA: TGCGCCAGCAGCTTGGGACAGGGAGACGGTGAAAAACTGTTTTTT. The full variable domain, with the rest looked up from reference TRBV5-1 and TRBJ1-4, is KAGVTQTPRYLIKTRGQQVTLSCSPISGHRSVSWYQQTPGQGLQFLFEYFSETQRNKGNFPGRFSGRQFSNSRSEMNVSTLELGDSALYLCASSLGQGDGEKLFFGSGTQLSVL.

The CDR3 is CASTIAGRENNSPLHF. The CDR3 DNA follows: TGTGCCAGCACCATAGCGGGGAGGGAAAATAATTCACCCCTCCACTTT. V usage is TRBV7-8 and J usage is TRBJ1-6; D is ambiguous. V was shortened by 7 bases and J by 5 bases, with 18 bases between the two germline ends. CDR1 and CDR2 from the germline V gene are SGHVS and FQNEAQ. The CDR3 extends over 16 amino acids.

This rearrangement joins TRBV5-1 to TRBJ1-1, with a tentative D call TRBD1 (5 bases). The ends were cut back, 0 bases at V and 4 bases at J, with 13 bases in the middle. The CDR3 totals 15 residues. CDR1 and CDR2 from the germline V gene are SGHRS and YFSETQ. The CDR3 protein is CASSLALGGGTEAFF. The DNA for the CDR3 is TGCGCCAGCAGCTTGGCCTTAGGCGGGGGCACTGAAGCTTTCTTT.

The V and J genes are TRBV9 and TRBJ2-7, with TRBD1 matching 10 bases. Per the germline V gene, CDR1 is SGDLS and CDR2 is YYNGEE. The CDR3 extends over 15 amino acids. The junction had 6 bases not matched to a gene; V was cut back by 3 bases and J by 3 bases. DNA for the CDR3: TGTGCCAGCAGCGCAGCCGGGACAGGGGACTACGAGCAGTACTTC. It is translated as CASSAAGTGDYEQYF.

V usage is TRBV6-6 and J usage is TRBJ1-3; TRBD1 matches at 8 bases. Germline CDR1 reads MNHNY; CDR2 reads SVGAGI (reference sequence). The J segment lost 4 bases and the V segment lost 5 bases, leaving 4 bases of the junction unmatched. The CDR3 spans 14 residues. CDR3 bases: TGTGCCAGCAGTCGACAGGGGTACGGAAACACCATATATTTT. Its translation is CASSRQGYGNTIYF.

The rearrangement links TRBV19 to TRBJ2-7, with D perhaps matching TRBD1 (7 bases). CDR1 and CDR2 (germline): LNHDA, SQIVND (reference sequence). Trimming took 1 base from V and 4 from J, leaving 26 bases between them. The CDR3 consists of 19 residues. In DNA form, the CDR3 reads TGTGCCAGTAGTATAGGGGACAGTTCCCCGGGACTTTCCCCGTACGAGCAGTACTTC. It yields the protein CASSIGDSSPGLSPYEQYF.

In this sample, this clone turned up once. This chain links TRBV7-3 with TRBJ2-1, with D tentatively TRBD2 (6 bases). Trimming cost V 4 bases and J 10 bases, with 11 bases left between them. The germline gives CDR1 SGHTA, CDR2 FQGTGA. The CDR3 totals 12 residues. The CDR3 loop reads CASSSFSGEQFF. The CDR3 DNA reads TGTGCCAGCAGCTCCTTCAGCGGGGAGCAGTTCTTC.

The V gene is TRBV18, the J gene TRBJ2-5, with 12 bases fitting TRBD2. The DNA end is more similar to TRBJ2-7, so the J call may be wrong. The CDR3 sequence is 15 residues long. Per germline, CDR1 KGHSH and CDR2 LQKENI. In DNA form, the CDR3 reads TGTGCCAGCTCACCCTCTAGCGGGAGGGCCTACGAGCAGTACTTC. This translates into CASSPSSGRAYEQYF.

The chain has TRBV29-1 and TRBJ2-3; TRBD2 aligns across 16 bases. Germline CDR1 reads SQVTM; CDR2 reads ANQGSEA. V gave up 6 bases and J gave up 1 base; unmatched junction bases: 7. The CDR3 runs 17 residues. Here the CDR3 DNA reads TGCAGCGTAGAAACCGGGACTAGCGGGGGGGGCACAGATACGCAGTATTTT. It specifies CSVETGTSGGGTDTQYF.

The CDR3 sequence: CASSLGGQTTDTQYF. The CDR3 DNA reads TGTGCCAGCAGTTTGGGGGGACAGACCACAGATACGCAGTATTTT. This chain connects TRBV28 to TRBJ2-3; D might be TRBD1 (7 bases). This CDR3 region has 15 residues. Germline lookup yields CDR1 MDHEN and CDR2 SYDVKM. The V and J ends lost 3 bases and 2 bases respectively, with 12 bases between them. The variable domain in full, with the rest retrieved from reference TRBV28 and TRBJ2-3, is DVKVTQSSRYLVKRTGEKVFLECVQDMDHENMFWYRQDPGLGLRLIYFSYDVKMKEKGDIPEGYSVSREKKERFSLILESASTNQTSMYLCASSLGGQTTDTQYFGPGTRLTVL.

The CDR3 loop is CASSERAGAEAFF. The DNA for the CDR3 is TGTGCCAGCAGTGAAAGGGCAGGGGCCGAAGCTTTCTTT. This sequence joins TRBV6-1 and TRBJ1-1; perhaps TRBD1 as D (6 bases). Per germline, CDR1 MNHNS and CDR2 SASEGT. This CDR3 spans 13 amino acids. Between the trimmed V and J ends, which lost 2 bases and 8 bases, there was a span of 12 bases.

V and J are TRBV5-8 and TRBJ2-5, with D possibly being TRBD1 (6 bases). V was clipped by 4 bases and J by 5 bases, with 18 bases between them. The CDR3 sequence is 15 residues long. Germline V CDR1 and CDR2: SGHTS, YDEGEE. CDR3 coding DNA: TGTGCCAGCAGCCATCGACGGACAGACAGGGAGACCCAGTACTTC. Amino acids: CASSHRRTDRETQYF.

The gene calls are TRBV11-2 and TRBJ2-5, with 7 bases that match TRBD2. The J call is doubtful: the DNA matches TRBJ2-7 better. The CDR3 spans 15 residues. Germline loops: CDR1 SGHAT, CDR2 FQNNGV. CDR3 DNA sequence: TGTGCCAGCAGCCTCCGGGGAGGGAAGGCCTACGAGCAGTACTTC. Protein product: CASSLRGGKAYEQYF.

The J gene is TRBJ1-1, the V gene TRBV5-1; TRBD1 matches at 8 bases. CDR1 SGHRS and CDR2 YFSETQ come from the germline V gene. The CDR3 is 15 residues long. The junction had 8 bases not matched to a gene; V was cut back by 4 bases and J by 3 bases. In DNA form, the CDR3 reads TGCGCCAGCAGCACCTTCGACAGGGGACACACTGAAGCTTTCTTT. Translating gives CASSTFDRGHTEAFF.

The chain has TRBV11-2 and TRBJ2-1; 10 bases are shared with TRBD2. This CDR3 contains 17 residues. The V segment lost 2 bases and the J segment 7 bases; nucleotides outside the gene matches: 11. Germline CDR1 SGHAT, CDR2 FQNNGV. The CDR3 DNA reads TGTGCCAGCAGCTTAATAGGACAGCGGGAGGGCCGAAATGAGCAGTTCTTC. This translates into CASSLIGQREGRNEQFF.